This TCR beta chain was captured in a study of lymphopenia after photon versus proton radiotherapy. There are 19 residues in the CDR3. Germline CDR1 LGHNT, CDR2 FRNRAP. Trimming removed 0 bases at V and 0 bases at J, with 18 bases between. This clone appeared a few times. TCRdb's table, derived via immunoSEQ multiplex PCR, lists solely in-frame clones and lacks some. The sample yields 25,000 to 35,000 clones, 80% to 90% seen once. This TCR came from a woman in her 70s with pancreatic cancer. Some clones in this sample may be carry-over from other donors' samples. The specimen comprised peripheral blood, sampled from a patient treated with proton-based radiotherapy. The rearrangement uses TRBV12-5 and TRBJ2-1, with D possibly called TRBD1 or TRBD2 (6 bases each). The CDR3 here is CASGLVGGLLDSSYNEQFF. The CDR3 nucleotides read TGTGCTAGTGGTTTGGTAGGGGGACTCCTGGACAGCTCCTACAATGAGCAGTTCTTC.